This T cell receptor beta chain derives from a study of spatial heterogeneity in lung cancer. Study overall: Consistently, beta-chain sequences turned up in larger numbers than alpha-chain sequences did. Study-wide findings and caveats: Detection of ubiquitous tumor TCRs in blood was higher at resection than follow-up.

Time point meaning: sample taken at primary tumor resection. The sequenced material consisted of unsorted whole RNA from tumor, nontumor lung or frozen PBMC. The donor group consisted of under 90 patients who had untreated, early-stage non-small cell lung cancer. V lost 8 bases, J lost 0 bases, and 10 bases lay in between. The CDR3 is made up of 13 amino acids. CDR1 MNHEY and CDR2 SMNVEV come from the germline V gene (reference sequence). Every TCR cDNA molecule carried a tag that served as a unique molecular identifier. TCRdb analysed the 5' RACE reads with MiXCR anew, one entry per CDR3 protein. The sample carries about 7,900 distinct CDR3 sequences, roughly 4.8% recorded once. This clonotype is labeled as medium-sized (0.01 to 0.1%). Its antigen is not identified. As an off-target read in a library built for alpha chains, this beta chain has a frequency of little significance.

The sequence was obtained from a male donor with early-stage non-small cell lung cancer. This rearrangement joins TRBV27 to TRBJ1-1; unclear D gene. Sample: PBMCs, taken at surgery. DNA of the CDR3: TGTGCCAGCTGGAGGTCCTTGAACACTGAAGCTTTCTTT. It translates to CASWRSLNTEAFF.